The sequence of this T cell receptor (beta chain) was determined in a study of blood T cell repertoires in COVID-19. CDR3 length: 15 residues. Unmatched junction bases numbered 5, after V lost 5 bases and J lost 0 bases. Per the germline V gene, CDR1 is PRHDT and CDR2 is FYEKMQ (reference sequence). Here immunoSEQ multiplex PCR was the method, and the copy in TCRdb shows in-frame clones only, minus some. The sample records 150,000 to 200,000 clones, roughly 80% being singletons. The sequence was obtained from a woman aged 30 to 39 with acute or convalescent COVID-19. The V gene is TRBV13, the J gene TRBJ2-7; 9 nucleotides line up with TRBD2. The sequenced sample was peripheral blood. CDR3 residues: CASSRREGISYEQYF. Here the CDR3 DNA reads TGTGCCAGCAGCCGGCGGGAGGGTATCTCCTACGAGCAGTACTTC.